Below, 23 T cell receptor beta chains from the same sample are listed, as sequenced in a study of T cells in Graves' hyperthyroidism and ophthalmopathy. Amplification targeted TCR beta CDR3 regions from RNA transcripts. TCR CDR3 underwent first-round RT-PCR with the HTBI primer set. TCRdb passed the multiplex PCR reads through MiXCR, listing each CDR3 protein once. The repertoire holds more than 300,000 distinct CDR3 sequences, with around 14% as singletons. The sequencing input was blood. The receptors originated from a woman in her sixties with Graves' hyperthyroidism.

This clonotype was counted ten times or more. The CDR3 DNA sequence: TGTGCCAGCAGCTACCCGGGACAGGGAGGCCACAATGAGCAGTTCTTC. It encodes CASSYPGQGGHNEQFF. The chain employs TRBV7-8 and TRBJ2-1, with 9 bases lining up with TRBD1. The CDR3 loop spans 16 amino acids. The germline V gene encodes CDR1 SGHVS and CDR2 FQNEAQ. V lost 4 bases, J lost 5 bases, and 9 bases stayed unmatched.

This clonotype was observed at least ten times. CDR3 amino acids: CASSQEGGTEAFF. Written as DNA, the CDR3 is TGTGCCAGCAGCCAAGAGGGGGGAACGGAAGCTTTCTTT. V gene TRBV3-1 combines with J gene TRBJ1-1; the D gene is possibly TRBD1 (5 bases). Germline CDR1 reads LGHDT; CDR2 reads YNNKEL (reference sequence). This CDR3 has 13 residues. Between the trimmed V and J ends, which lost 0 bases and 8 bases, there was a span of 10 bases.

Comment on this clonotype: One base away lies a much larger clone, so this may be a sequencing read error. The rearrangement uses TRBV5-1 and TRBJ2-1; 13 nucleotides match TRBD2. This CDR3 has 16 residues. The ends lost 0 bases at V and 10 bases at J; junction bases unmatched: 7. Germline assignment: CDR1 SGHRS and CDR2 YFSETQ. CDR3 nucleotide sequence: TGCGCCAGCAGCTTGGGACTAGCGGGAGGCCTGGGGGAGCAGTTCTTC. Its translation is CASSLGLAGGLGEQFF.

This clonotype was counted at least ten times. The chain carries TRBV20-1 and TRBJ2-2; 12 nucleotides line up with TRBD2. V trimming: 6 bases; J trimming: 3 bases; junction bases outside the gene matches: 5. This CDR3 has 15 amino acids. Germline CDR1 DFQATT, CDR2 SNEGSKA (reference sequence). This CDR3 reads CSAKGTSGYTGELFF. The CDR3 coding sequence is TGCAGTGCGAAAGGGACTAGCGGGTACACCGGGGAGCTGTTTTTT.

This clonotype was found a few times. A much bigger clone sits one base away, suggesting this may be a read error. The gene calls are TRBV30 and TRBJ2-4; D is possibly TRBD2 (7 bases). Trimming left V 2 bases short and J 11 bases short, with 19 bases between. The CDR3 is made up of 14 amino acids. Germline loops: CDR1 GTSNPN, CDR2 SVGIG (reference sequence). The CDR3: CAWSIEGAGAVQYF. CDR3 sequence (DNA): TGTGCCTGGAGTATAGAGGGTGCGGGGGCGGTTCAGTACTTC.

Many counts were recorded for this clonotype. The CDR3 loop reads CSARAAGLAGVEQFF. CDR3 DNA: TGCAGTGCTAGAGCGGCGGGACTAGCGGGAGTAGAGCAGTTCTTC. This rearrangement joins TRBV20-1 to TRBJ2-1; 14 bases fit TRBD2. Germline lookup yields CDR1 DFQATT and CDR2 SNEGSKA (reference sequence). This CDR3 has 15 amino acids. V gave up 1 base and J gave up 10 bases; unmatched junction bases: 6.

Many counts were recorded for this clonotype. V gene TRBV12-3 or TRBV12-4 combines with J gene TRBJ1-1, with 9 nucleotides matching TRBD1. This CDR3 has 14 residues. V was pared by 4 bases and J by 7 bases, with 7 bases of the junction left unmatched. CDR3 DNA sequence: TGTGCCAGCAGTTCATGGGACAGGGAGGGTGAAGCTTTCTTT. This gives the protein CASSSWDREGEAFF.

The chain is built from TRBV12-3 or TRBV12-4 and TRBJ2-7; 8 bases are a match to TRBD1. J gave up 5 bases and V 4 bases, and 10 bases lay outside the gene matches. This CDR3 is built from 15 residues. Written as DNA, the CDR3 is TGTGCCAGCAGTTCTTGGACAGGGAATGCTCACGAGCAGTACTTC. Translated, it gives CASSSWTGNAHEQYF.

This clonotype was seen ten or more times. The rearrangement links TRBV7-9 to TRBJ2-3; possible D gene TRBD1, 9 bases. The germline V gene has CDR1 SEHNR and CDR2 FQNEAQ (reference sequence). The CDR3 is 18 residues long. V lost 5 bases, J lost 3 bases, and 24 bases lay in between. As DNA, the CDR3 is TGTGCCAGCAGCGGCCCCTCGGGGGGGGACAGGGCAACAGATACGCAGTATTTT. This encodes CASSGPSGGDRATDTQYF.

The chain is built from TRBV6-5 and TRBJ2-7; D not certain. The ends were cut back, 0 bases at V and 0 bases at J, with 9 bases in the middle. The CDR3 is 15 amino acids. Germline CDR1 and CDR2: MNHEY and SVGAGI. This chain's CDR3 is CASSYSSLDSYEQYF. The CDR3 DNA follows: TGTGCCAGCAGTTACTCATCCCTGGACTCCTACGAGCAGTACTTC.

This clonotype came up many times. The genes are TRBV10-3 and TRBJ2-7; no definite D call. Germline V gene data show CDR1 as ENHRY and CDR2 as SYGVKD. The CDR3 loop spans 12 amino acids. Trimming shortened V by 5 bases and J by 3 bases, and 8 bases separated the two germline ends. The CDR3 is CAISPQDYEQYF. The CDR3 bases are TGTGCCATCAGTCCTCAGGACTACGAGCAGTACTTC.

This clonotype was counted many times. The chain combines TRBV18 with TRBJ1-5, with D maybe TRBD1 (6 bases). CDR1 KGHSH and CDR2 LQKENI come from the germline V gene. The CDR3 has 19 amino acids. Trimming pared 1 base from V and 1 base from J, leaving 20 bases between. The CDR3 sequence: CASSPRQVPGQPSNQPQHF. DNA for the CDR3: TGTGCCAGCTCACCACGTCAAGTCCCAGGACAGCCAAGCAATCAGCCCCAGCATTTT. Full variable domain (rest looked up from reference TRBV18 and TRBJ1-5): NAGVMQNPRHLVRRRGQEARLRCSPMKGHSHVYWYRQLPEEGLKFMVYLQKENIIDESGMPKERFSAEFPKEGPSILRIQQVVRGDSAAYFCASSPRQVPGQPSNQPQHFGDGTRLSIL.

Many counts were recorded for this clonotype. The chain has TRBV11-2 and TRBJ2-1, with a weak D call TRBD1 (6 bases). The CDR3 length is 14 residues. The germline V and J ends were trimmed by 0 bases and 8 bases, with 11 bases remaining between them. The germline V gene has CDR1 SGHAT and CDR2 FQNNGV. As DNA, the CDR3 is TGTGCCAGCAGCTTAGACACAGGGTCCGATGAGCAGTTCTTC. It codes for CASSLDTGSDEQFF.

This clonotype was seen a handful of times. V gene TRBV5-1 combines with J gene TRBJ2-1; D gene uncertain. V lost 0 bases, J lost 3 bases, and 7 bases lay in between. CDR1 and CDR2 from the germline V gene are SGHRS and YFSETQ. The CDR3 consists of 14 residues. DNA for the CDR3: TGCGCCAGCAGCTTGGCCAATTACTACAATGAGCAGTTCTTC. Translating gives CASSLANYYNEQFF.

In this sample, this clonotype turned up many times. In nucleotides, the CDR3 is TGTGCCAGCAGCCGATTAGCGGGAGGGACTTCCGCAGATACGCAGTATTTT. Residues: CASSRLAGGTSADTQYF. The chain uses TRBV3-1 and TRBJ2-3, with 11 bases identical to TRBD2. Per the germline V gene, CDR1 is LGHDT and CDR2 is YNNKEL (reference sequence). Losses at the gene ends were 4 bases for V and 4 bases for J; bases not matched to a gene: 10. The CDR3 sequence is 17 residues long.

This clonotype was seen a few times. V and J are TRBV20-1 and TRBJ1-2; possible D gene TRBD1, 6 bases. Trimming took 6 bases from V and 4 from J, leaving 12 bases between them. Germline V gene data show CDR1 as DFQATT and CDR2 as SNEGSKA (reference sequence). CDR3 size: 12 residues. The CDR3 is CSAHRAGYGYTF. The CDR3 bases are TGCAGTGCCCACAGGGCTGGCTATGGCTACACCTTC.

This clonotype appeared many times. V usage is TRBV11-2 and J usage is TRBJ2-1; D is perhaps TRBD2 (6 bases). V was shortened by 2 bases and J by 1 base, with 15 bases between the two germline ends. The CDR3 length is 17 residues. Germline V lookup: CDR1 SGHAT, CDR2 FQNNGV. CDR3 in amino acids: CASSLYSNRGSYNEQFF. The CDR3 DNA sequence: TGTGCCAGCAGCTTATATTCTAATCGGGGGTCCTACAATGAGCAGTTCTTC.

This clonotype has only a few counts. This chain links TRBV6-1 with TRBJ2-1; D not resolved. The length of the CDR3 is 13 residues. Trimming cost V 7 bases and J 0 bases, with 7 bases left between them. Looked up from germline, CDR1 is MNHNS and CDR2 is SASEGT. The CDR3 nucleotides read TGTGCCAGCACCATCAACTCCTACAATGAGCAGTTCTTC. This encodes CASTINSYNEQFF.

This sequence joins TRBV6-1 and TRBJ2-1; no definite D call. V lost 6 bases and J lost 10, with 16 bases in between. CDR1 and CDR2 from the germline V gene are MNHNS and SASEGT. The CDR3 is 13 amino acids. The CDR3 DNA reads TGTGCCAGCAGGCAACCCCCAAGTCTCGAGCAGTTCTTC. Its protein product is CASRQPPSLEQFF.

V and J are TRBV7-3 and TRBJ2-1, with 7 bases matching TRBD2. The CDR3 loop spans 15 amino acids. CDR1 and CDR2 from the germline V gene are SGHTA and FQGTGA. Germline trimming cut 0 bases from V and 10 bases from J; bases unmatched to any gene: 9. For the CDR3, the DNA is TGTGCCAGCAGCTTAACGGGAGGGAGGGACGGGGAGCAGTTCTTC. It translates to CASSLTGGRDGEQFF.

The J gene is TRBJ2-1, the V gene TRBV11-2, with D perhaps TRBD2 (7 bases). Germline V gives CDR1 SGHAT, CDR2 FQNNGV. This CDR3 has 16 residues. Trimming pared 5 bases from V and 2 bases from J, leaving 16 bases between. Here the CDR3 reads CASSEGGEGAYNEQFF. DNA of the CDR3: TGTGCCAGCAGCGAAGGGGGGGAGGGGGCCTACAATGAGCAGTTCTTC. Together with reference TRBV11-2 and TRBJ2-1, the CDR3 gives the full variable domain: EAGVAQSPRYKIIEKRQSVAFWCNPISGHATLYWYQQILGQGPKLLIQFQNNGVVDDSQLPKDRFSAERLKGVDSTLKIQPAKLEDSAVYLCASSEGGEGAYNEQFFGPGTRLTVL.

At least ten counts were recorded for this clonotype. V and J are TRBV2 and TRBJ2-5; 12 bases match TRBD2. This CDR3 contains 16 residues. Trimming took 7 bases from V and 2 from J; bases not matched to a gene: 8. Germline CDR1 SNHLY, CDR2 FYNNEI. The CDR3 sequence is CASKKGLAGGQETQYF. CDR3 in DNA: TGTGCCAGCAAGAAGGGGCTAGCGGGAGGGCAAGAGACCCAGTACTTC.

This clonotype was observed at least ten times. At one end the junction does not follow the germline gene, possibly because of a read error. The chain has TRBV11-3 and TRBJ2-1; D ambiguous. Germline V gene data show CDR1 as SGHNT and CDR2 as YENEEA. The CDR3 runs to 13 residues. In DNA, the CDR3 is TGTGCCAGCACCTTAGGTCCATCGAATGAGCAGTTCTTC. Protein: CASTLGPSNEQFF.